The rows below give T cell receptor beta chains drawn from one sample of a study of cytomegalovirus exposure and HLA in healthy donors. Here immunoSEQ multiplex PCR was the method, and the copy in TCRdb shows in-frame clones only, minus some. The top ten hold about 1.9% of the sample, which has 100,000 or so clones, roughly 79% seen once. Sequencing was performed on PBMCs. Receptors originate from a woman aged 40-49 years in good health and CMV-seronegative. Both conserved end residues are part of each CDR3. The D gene is left open where the match is weak. Where a row states a size, it is once, few, many or the class of an expanded clone; other rows omit it.

J	D	V	size	DNA	CDR3
TRBJ2-7	TRBD1	TRBV19	.	TGTGCCAGTACCGTGGGCCGGGACAGGGGAACCTACGAGCAGTACTTC	CASTVGRDRGTYEQYF
TRBJ2-5	.	TRBV23-1	.	TGCGCCAGCAGTCACAGGGAAGAGACCCAGTACTTC	CASSHREETQYF
TRBJ2-1	TRBD2	TRBV11-3	.	TGTGCCAGCAGCTGGAGCGGGAACGAGCAGTTCTTC	CASSWSGNEQFF
TRBJ2-2	TRBD1	TRBV7-2	.	TGTGCCAGCAGCGTTTCCGGGACAGGGAGGGGCGGGGAGCTGTTTTTT	CASSVSGTGRGGELFF
TRBJ2-7	.	TRBV5-1	.	TGCGCCAGCAGCTTGGAGCAAACGCTCCCCCTCTACGAGCAGTACTTC	CASSLEQTLPLYEQYF
TRBJ2-7	TRBD2	TRBV27	few	TGTGCCAGCAGTTTTGGGGCTAGCGGACCCTACGAGCAGTACTTC	CASSFGASGPYEQYF
TRBJ2-5	TRBD1	TRBV27	.	TGTGCCAGCAGTGGACAGGGCCGGGGGACCCAGTACTTC	CASSGQGRGTQYF
TRBJ2-7	TRBD1	TRBV5-1	once	TGCGCCAGCAGCTACGGGACAGGGTCTTACGAGCAGTACTTC	CASSYGTGSYEQYF
TRBJ2-5	.	TRBV6-1	.	TGTGCCAGCAGTGAAAATACAGGGTACCAAGAGACCCAGTACTTC	CASSENTGYQETQYF
TRBJ2-2	.	TRBV18	.	TGTGCCAGCTCACGATTACCCAAATCGGGCGGGGAGCTGTTTTTT	CASSRLPKSGGELFF
TRBJ1-1	TRBD1	TRBV28	.	TGTGCCAGCAGTTTATTTACCCGACAGGGGGATATGAACACTGAAGCTTTCTTT	CASSLFTRQGDMNTEAFF
TRBJ1-4	.	TRBV28	.	TGTGCCAGCAGGGCGGAGGACCGACATAATGAAAAACTGTTTTTT	CASRAEDRHNEKLFF
TRBJ2-3	.	TRBV9	.	TGTGCCAGCAGCGTAGCTACTGCTAGCACAGATACGCAGTATTTT	CASSVATASTDTQYF
TRBJ2-7	TRBD1	TRBV6-5	.	TGTGCCAGCAGTTATTGGGGACAGGGGTCCTACGAGCAGTACTTC	CASSYWGQGSYEQYF
TRBJ2-7	TRBD2	TRBV27	.	TGTGCCAGCAGTTTAACTTCCGGGAGGATTTACGAGCAGTACTTC	CASSLTSGRIYEQYF
TRBJ2-5	.	TRBV7-7	few	TGTGCTAGCAGCTCCGGGGGTGGGTATGAGACCCAGTACTTC	CASSSGGGYETQYF
TRBJ1-5	TRBD1	TRBV12-5	.	TGTGCTAGTGGTTTGGTACGGGACAGATTTAGCAATCAGCCCCAGCATTTT	CASGLVRDRFSNQPQHF
TRBJ2-5	TRBD2	TRBV19	.	TGTGCCAGTACCACGACTAGCGGGAGAGAGACCCAGTACTTC	CASTTTSGRETQYF
TRBJ1-3	.	TRBV5-8	.	TGTGCCAGCAGCTTGACAGGGAGCTCTGGAAACACCATATATTTT	CASSLTGSSGNTIYF
TRBJ2-1	TRBD2	TRBV27	.	TGTGCCAGCAGTTTCCTGGCTAGCGGGAGAACGAACAATGAGCAGTTCTTC	CASSFLASGRTNNEQFF
TRBJ1-6	TRBD1	TRBV6-1	.	TGTGCCAGCAGTGAGACCCGTTCCGGACAGGGACTCCTCGGCTCACCCCTCCACTTT	CASSETRSGQGLLGSPLHF
TRBJ2-4	.	TRBV7-9	.	TGTGCCAGCAGCTTAGAGGCAGGCCTACTAGCCAAAAACATTCAGTACTTC	CASSLEAGLLAKNIQYF
TRBJ1-4	TRBD1	TRBV7-2	.	TGTGCCAGCAGCTCACCGGGACAGGGGGTTGAAAAACTGTTTTTT	CASSSPGQGVEKLFF
TRBJ2-1	.	TRBV19	.	TGTGCCAGTAGTACCTCCGGGACACTCCTCGGGAATGAGCAGTTCTTC	CASSTSGTLLGNEQFF
TRBJ2-7	.	TRBV6-5	.	TGTGCCAGCAGTTACGTATCGGCGGGGTGGTACGAGCAGTACTTC	CASSYVSAGWYEQYF
TRBJ2-1	.	TRBV2	few	TGTGCCAGCAGTGAGTACTGGAATGAGCAGTTCTTC	CASSEYWNEQFF
TRBJ1-5	TRBD1	TRBV6-6	few	TGTGCCAGCAGTGATACACAGGGGAGGAATCAGCCCCAGCATTTT	CASSDTQGRNQPQHF
TRBJ1-2	TRBD1	TRBV14	.	TGTGCCAGCAGCCAAGAAGTGGGACAGGGGCTCGGGGGCTACACCTTC	CASSQEVGQGLGGYTF
TRBJ1-1	.	TRBV5-1	few	TGCGCCAGCAGCTTGGAACAGGTGGGCGTTCGGGAGGCTTTCTTT	CASSLEQVGVREAFF
TRBJ1-5	TRBD1	TRBV10-1	few	TGCGCCAGTAACCCACAGGGGAAGAATGGCAATCAGCCCCAGCATTTT	CASNPQGKNGNQPQHF
TRBJ2-1	.	TRBV7-9	.	TGTTCCAGCAGCTACCGGGGTTATGAGCAGTTCTTC	CSSSYRGYEQFF
TRBJ1-2	TRBD1	TRBV29-1	few	TGCAGCGTCCCCGACAGGGGGATAGGCTACACCTTC	CSVPDRGIGYTF
TRBJ2-2	TRBD1	TRBV19	.	TGTGCCACCGAAATCAATCCCGGGACAGGGGCGAGCACCGGGGAGCTGTTTTTT	CATEINPGTGASTGELFF
TRBJ1-5	.	TRBV25-1	.	TGTGCCAGCAGTGAGGCAAGGGGCGATCAGCCCCAGCATTTT	CASSEARGDQPQHF
TRBJ1-6	TRBD1	TRBV13	.	TGTGCCAGCAGCTTAGTCGGACAGGGGAATTCACCCCTCCACTTT	CASSLVGQGNSPLHF
TRBJ2-7	.	TRBV29-1	few	TGCAGCGTTGAGTTCAGGGACAACGAGCAGTACTTC	CSVEFRDNEQYF
TRBJ2-5	.	TRBV29-1	.	TGCAGCGTTGAACGACCCCCGGCGGGAGAGACCCAGTACTTC	CSVERPPAGETQYF
TRBJ2-1	TRBD2	TRBV4-2	.	TGTGCCAGCAGCCTAGAGATCGGACTAGCGTCCTACAATGAGCAGTTCTTC	CASSLEIGLASYNEQFF
TRBJ2-7	.	TRBV7-9	.	TGTGCCAGCAGCTTAGTGGGGTCGACGGGGGAGCAGTACTTC	CASSLVGSTGEQYF
TRBJ1-2	.	TRBV5-4	once	TGTGCCAGCAGCATCGAACAGGACTATGGCTACACCTTC	CASSIEQDYGYTF
TRBJ2-5	TRBD2	TRBV4-2	.	TGTGCCAGCAGCCAAACCTCGTGGGCGGGAGGACGCCAAGAGACCCAGTACTTC	CASSQTSWAGGRQETQYF
TRBJ1-1	.	TRBV6-6	.	TGTGCCAGCAGTTACGGGCAGGGGACTGAAGCTTTCTTT	CASSYGQGTEAFF
TRBJ1-6	.	TRBV21-1	once	TGTGCCAGCAGCAAGGCCCGGGGAGGTCATAATTCACCCCTCCACTTT	CASSKARGGHNSPLHF
TRBJ2-1	.	TRBV7-7	.	TGTGCTAGCAGCCAGCGGGTTTCCAATGAGCAGTTCTTC	CASSQRVSNEQFF
TRBJ2-3	TRBD1	TRBV7-6	.	TGTGCCAGCAGCTCCGACAGGGGGAGGGCCACAGATACGCAGTATTTT	CASSSDRGRATDTQYF
TRBJ2-5	TRBD2	TRBV5-1	.	TGCGCCAGCACGACTTCGGGGGGAGAAGAGACCCAGTACTTC	CASTTSGGEETQYF
TRBJ2-1	TRBD1	TRBV7-9	.	TGTTCCAGCAGAAAGATTACGGGACAGGGGTTCAATGAGCAGTTCTTC	CSSRKITGQGFNEQFF
TRBJ2-3	TRBD2	TRBV13	.	TGTGCCAGCAGCTTAGTCACTAGCGGGGGGGCCGATGAAACAGATACGCAGTATTTT	CASSLVTSGGADETDTQYF
TRBJ2-7	TRBD1	TRBV9	.	TGTGCCAGCAGCGTAGAGGACAGGGTGGGGCCCTACGAGCAGTACTTC	CASSVEDRVGPYEQYF
TRBJ1-5	.	TRBV6-6	.	TGTGCCAGCAGTTACCTAAATCAGCCCCAGCATTTT	CASSYLNQPQHF
TRBJ1-5	.	TRBV7-8	.	TGTGCCAGCAGCTTAGATTCTGGCAATCAGCCCCAGCATTTT	CASSLDSGNQPQHF
TRBJ2-7	.	TRBV10-1	.	TGCGCCAGCAGTGGTGGGACTTCATCCTACGAGCAGTACTTC	CASSGGTSSYEQYF
TRBJ2-7	TRBD2	TRBV4-1	.	TGCGCCAGCAGCCAAGGTCGGGGGGCCTACGAGCAGTACTTC	CASSQGRGAYEQYF
TRBJ2-7	TRBD1	TRBV27	once	TGTGCCAGCAGTTCCGTCCCCGCGACAGGGGATCGGGCCGAGCAGTACTTC	CASSSVPATGDRAEQYF